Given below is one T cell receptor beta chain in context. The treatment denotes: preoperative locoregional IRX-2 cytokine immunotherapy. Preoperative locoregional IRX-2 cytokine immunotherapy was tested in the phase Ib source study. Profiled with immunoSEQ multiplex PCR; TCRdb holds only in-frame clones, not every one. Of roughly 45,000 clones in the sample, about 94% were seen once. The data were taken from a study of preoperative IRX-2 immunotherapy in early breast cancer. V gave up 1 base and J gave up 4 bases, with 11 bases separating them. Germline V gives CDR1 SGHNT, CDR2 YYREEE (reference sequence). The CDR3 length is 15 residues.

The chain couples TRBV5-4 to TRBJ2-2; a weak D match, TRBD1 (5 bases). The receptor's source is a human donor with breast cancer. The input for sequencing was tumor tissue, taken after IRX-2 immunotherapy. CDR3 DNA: TGTGCCAGCAGCTTGTTCGGACAAAGCACCGGGGAGCTGTTTTTT. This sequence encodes CASSLFGQSTGELFF.